Described below is a single T cell receptor beta chain sequence and its context. The antigen it binds to is not known. The input lacks base qualities; no much larger clone sits a single base away. The data derive from a study of regulatory T cells in long-lasting Graves disease (dated by TCRdb to the early 2020s). For the wider study: Newly diagnosed Graves' disease patients had taken antithyroid drugs for less than 3 months. The study was registered as a clinical trial and conducted in China. A total of about 35 samples underwent TCR sequencing, from some 13 patients with persistent Graves' disease and 20 patients with newly diagnosed Graves' disease. Peripheral blood TCR sequencing and RNA sequencing compared persistent Graves' disease patients with newly diagnosed Graves' disease patients. Overall study results and their limits: Because the primary lesion, thyroid tissue, could not be accessed, the study looked at peripheral blood alone. As a limitation, the authors acknowledged that the small sample size may reduce accuracy. Only the TCR beta chain was sequenced and analyzed. Compared with newly diagnosed patients, patients with persistent Graves' disease had lower TCR Shannon entropy and fewer highly expanded clones, which suggests clonal expansion. Patients with persistent disease shared more public clonotypes (fewer than 3,000) than newly diagnosed patients did (nearly 1,000). TRBV28, TRBJ1-2 and TRBJ2-5 were preferentially used in persistent disease, while TRBV20-1 and TRBJ2-1 were favored in newly diagnosed disease.

Library preparation used multiplex PCR. The instrument was an Illumina HiSeq 4000. CDR3 regions were amplified by Arm-PCR with iRepertoire HTBI primers to construct TCR beta libraries. Gel purification was performed on PCR products prior to sequencing. The paper's data handling went like this. A total of roughly 67 TRBV and approximately 15 TRBJ segments were identified across samples and were used for gene usage analysis of CDR3 amino acid clonotypes. Filtered high-quality paired reads were merged into contigs using COPE and FqMerger. BLAST was used to align contigs to IMGT TRBV, TRBD and TRBJ reference genes, and CDR3 was defined according to IMGT. Any clonotype with a frequency above 0.1% was counted as a highly expanded clone. Repertoire diversity was measured by Shannon entropy, and V-J evenness by the Gini coefficient. Public clonotypes were defined as clonotypes shared by more than one individual. The raw public reads went through TCRdb reprocessing: fastp at Q25, MiXCR clone calling, in-frame beta chains kept. Under each unique CDR3 protein, matching rows form one entry showing the most common genes and DNA. Clone size and V and J calls follow TCRdb, not the original study. The sample table lists about 540,000 distinct CDR3 sequences, approximately 13% of them with a count of one. Roughly 9.7% of the sample lies in the top ten.

The time point label here, explained by the study, means: newly diagnosed GD, antithyroid drugs for less than 3 months. For both TCR sequencing and RNA sequencing, RNA was extracted from PBMCs using TRIzol. The diagnosis of Graves' disease was made according to American Thyroid Association guidelines. Patients for the study were recruited at an endocrinology department in Xi'an, China. From each patient, nine milliliters of peripheral blood was collected into an EDTA anticoagulant tube. Ficoll Paque Plus density gradient separation was used to isolate PBMCs, and no further T cell sorting was performed. An Agilent 2100 Bioanalyzer and agarose gel were used to assess RNA quality, and a NanoDrop 2000 was used to measure RNA concentration. Unmatched junction bases come to 8, with V trimmed by 5 bases and J by 8 bases. CDR3 length: 15 amino acids, cysteine to phenylalanine. Only CDR3 DNA is held: 45 bases, read in frame from base 1. CDR1 and CDR2 are drawn from the germline V gene (reference sequence): MNHEY, SMNVEV.

These data are also associated with another study on T cells in Graves' hyperthyroidism and ophthalmopathy. The second paper further reports: Stable Graves' hyperthyroidism was defined as no progression to ophthalmopathy during 18 months of follow-up. The hyperthyroidism patients were between 18 and 65 years old and newly diagnosed, with a disease duration of less than 2 months. Exclusion was applied to patients with uncontrolled infections, other autoimmune diseases, pregnancy or lactation. Clinical symptoms, serum thyroxine and TRAb, thyroid ultrasound, and orbital computed tomography formed the basis for the diagnoses. The TCR CDR3 was subjected to a first round of RT-PCR using the HTBI primer set and the Qiagen OneStep RT-PCR kit. Most expanded thyroid clonotypes (frequency above 0.001) were also detected in blood, a finding suggesting that blood repertoires may reflect thyroid immune responses. In cross-validation, a model built on a 13 V-J signature told ophthalmopathy apart from stable hyperthyroidism with 85% to 90% sensitivity and approximately 84% specificity, and in testing the same model reached 80%/75%. In validation, progression to ophthalmopathy was predicted by the model with 70.59% sensitivity and 72.22% specificity, a median of approximately 6.5 months before onset. A discovery cohort of around 100 patients, 43 with Graves' ophthalmopathy and 57 with stable Graves' hyperthyroidism, was used to find distinguishing TCR V-J signatures. An independent validation cohort of about 19 hyperthyroidism patients and 15 or so patients who later progressed to ophthalmopathy tested prospective prediction of ophthalmopathy. The roughly 90 discovery patients were divided at random into training and test sets in a 7:3 ratio. The study also compared thyroid tissue and blood T-cell repertoires from 5 to 7 Graves' hyperthyroidism patients. Following sampling, methimazole starting at 30 mg daily was given to hyperthyroidism patients, and high-dose intravenous methylprednisolone was given to ophthalmopathy patients. A second multiplex PCR round built the libraries, followed by size selection and purification. Libraries were sequenced paired-end with 100 bp reads on an Illumina HiSeq2000. SOAPnuke was used to process the raw data, with reads discarded if the reads contained adapters or uncalled bases, had a mean Phred below 15, or lacked an exact constant-primer or identifier match. COPE v1.2.5 was used to merge the high-quality paired reads, and each unique nucleotide sequence was defined as a clonotype. MiTCR v1.1 was used to align clonotypes to the IMGT TRBV, TRBD and TRBJ reference segments. The analysis included only V-J combinations with a frequency above 0.0001, which together covered more than 99% of the repertoires. The TCS score was defined as F50 (clonal expansion) divided by E x V (chaos), with BLOSUM62-based TCRdist calculated between CDR3 peptides within each V-J. Welch's t-statistics and random forest reduced roughly 530 V-J features to 13, which were used in a naive Bayes classifier (R e1071). Sample size was not statistically predetermined, and investigators were not blinded to group allocation. According to the paper, TCR Vbeta CDR3 sequencing was carried out on some 130 peripheral blood samples, which came from over 40 ophthalmopathy, under 85 hyperthyroidism and roughly 17 progressor patients.

The source was peripheral blood mononuclear cells (PBMCs), collected at new diagnosis, from a patient treated with antithyroid drugs. The chain couples TRBV27 to TRBJ1-4, with 10 central nucleotides matching TRBD1. The clonotype originates from a man younger than 40 with Graves disease. Donor details come from another sample of the same person, matched by shared clones. The CDR3 protein is CASSDMGTGEEKLFF. At the DNA level, the sequence is TGTGCCAGCAGTGATATGGGGACAGGGGAAGAAAAACTGTTTTTT.